The 4 T cell receptor beta chains presented below share a single source sample, sequenced in a study of T cells in Graves' hyperthyroidism and ophthalmopathy. TCR beta CDR3 region amplification was performed from RNA transcripts. First-round RT-PCR targeting the TCR CDR3 was performed with the HTBI primer set. TCRdb recomputed calls from the multiplex PCR reads with MiXCR, one row per CDR3 protein. The sample holds fewer than 350,000 distinct CDR3 sequences, about a sixth seen once. Specimen: blood. Receptors originate from a woman between 40 and 50 years old with Graves' ophthalmopathy.

This clonotype has ten or more counts. This rearrangement joins TRBV6-4 to TRBJ2-7, with 8 bases lining up with TRBD1. Germline-derived CDR1 and CDR2 are MRHNA and SNTAGT. This CDR3 has 15 amino acids. Trimming took 4 bases from V and 2 from J; bases not matched to a gene: 7. The CDR3 reads CASSVPPGQAYEQYF. The CDR3 nucleotides read TGTGCCAGCAGTGTCCCACCGGGACAGGCCTACGAGCAGTACTTC.

This clonotype was picked up a small number of times. The chain couples TRBV9 to TRBJ2-2, with TRBD2 matching over 9 bases. The trim removed 3 bases at V and 4 bases at J, leaving 10 bases unmatched. The CDR3 has 17 amino acids. Germline CDR1 SGDLS, CDR2 YYNGEE. The CDR3 is CASSGGRAGGPTGELFF. Here the CDR3 DNA reads TGTGCCAGCAGCGGAGGCCGAGCGGGAGGTCCCACCGGGGAGCTGTTTTTT.

This clonotype was counted a few times. V usage is TRBV5-1 and J usage is TRBJ1-1; D is possibly TRBD1 (5 bases). The length of the CDR3 is 15 residues. V lost 5 bases and J lost 0, with 14 bases in between. Germline CDR1 is SGHRS and CDR2 is YFSETQ. The CDR3 DNA sequence: TGCGCCAGCAGACACAGGTCCCCCATGAACACTGAAGCTTTCTTT. Translation gives CASRHRSPMNTEAFF.

Points on this clonotype: Compared with germline, one end of the junction differs, possibly owing to a read error. The CDR3 bases are TGTGCCATCAGGGACAACTATGGCTACATCTTC. Residues: CAIRDNYGYIF. The J gene is TRBJ1-2, the V gene TRBV27, with D tentatively TRBD1 (6 bases). Looked up from germline, CDR1 is MNHEY and CDR2 is SMNVEV (reference sequence). The CDR3 length is 11 residues.